Presented here are 13 T cell receptor beta chains from one specimen sequenced in a study of T cells in narcolepsy. This table comes from immunoSEQ multiplex PCR, and its TCRdb copy is limited to in-frame clones, with some not included. Of around 35,000 clones listed, about nine tenths were seen once; the top ten hold roughly 1.2%. Material for sequencing was CD45RA- memory CD4+ T cells from PBMCs. These receptors originate from a human donor with narcolepsy.

V is TRBV6-1 and J is TRBJ2-3, with TRBD1 matching 7 bases. The V gene end was trimmed by 4 bases and the J gene end by 4 bases; junction bases not matched to a gene: 5. The germline CDR1 and CDR2 sequences are MNHNS and SASEGT. This CDR3 spans 14 amino acids. The CDR3 sequence is CASSVTGPPDTQYF. The CDR3 bases are TGTGCCAGCAGTGTGACAGGGCCCCCAGATACGCAGTATTTT.

The chain employs TRBV5-1 and TRBJ2-2; 8 positions match TRBD1. The CDR3 has 14 amino acids. Unmatched junction bases numbered 5, after V lost 5 bases and J lost 5 bases. Germline lookup yields CDR1 SGHRS and CDR2 YFSETQ. This chain's CDR3 is CASRTGEGTGELFF. The CDR3 region has the DNA TGCGCCAGCAGGACAGGGGAAGGTACCGGGGAGCTGTTTTTT.

This sequence joins TRBV6-5 and TRBJ2-7; no definite D call. V was trimmed by 2 bases and J by 3 bases, leaving 17 bases between them. CDR1 and CDR2 (germline): MNHEY, SVGAGI. The CDR3 is 16 amino acids. The CDR3 sequence is CASSYTIRTFLYEQYF. CDR3 sequence (DNA): TGTGCCAGCAGTTACACAATCAGGACCTTCCTCTACGAGCAGTACTTC.

This clone was seen a single time. V gene TRBV28 combines with J gene TRBJ2-3, with 9 positions matching TRBD2. This CDR3 is 15 amino acids long. Trimming cost V 7 bases and J 2 bases; bases outside gene matches: 7. Germline loops: CDR1 MDHEN, CDR2 SYDVKM. CDR3 DNA sequence: TGTGCCAGCACCCCAAGCGGGGGGCACACAGATACGCAGTATTTT. Its translation is CASTPSGGHTDTQYF.

CDR3 region: CASSPGTVLLDYGYTF. CDR3 nucleotides: TGCGCCAGCAGCCCCGGGACAGTGTTGTTGGACTATGGCTACACCTTC. The chain carries TRBV5-1 and TRBJ1-2; 7 nucleotides match TRBD1. The V gene end was trimmed by 4 bases and the J gene end by 3 bases; junction bases not matched to a gene: 12. Germline V gives CDR1 SGHRS, CDR2 YFSETQ. The CDR3 length is 16 residues.

The count of this clone is one. The J gene is TRBJ2-3, the V gene TRBV2, with D tentatively TRBD2 (6 bases). Germline lookup yields CDR1 SNHLY and CDR2 FYNNEI. Deletions cut 4 bases from V and 5 bases from J, with 10 bases between. CDR3 length equals 13 residues. The CDR3 spells CASSGGELDTQYF. CDR3 bases: TGTGCCAGCAGTGGGGGGGAGTTAGATACGCAGTATTTT.

The rearrangement joins TRBV11-3 to TRBJ2-2; no clear D. The CDR3 spans 14 residues. The V gene lost 3 bases and the J gene lost 1 base, with 6 bases spanning the gap. Germline CDR1 is SGHNT and CDR2 is YENEEA. As DNA, the CDR3 is TGTGCCAGCAGCTTTACATTGAACACCGGGGAGCTGTTTTTT. Encoded protein: CASSFTLNTGELFF. The whole variable domain, remainder taken from reference TRBV11-3 and TRBJ2-2, is EAGVVQSPRYKIIEKKQPVAFWCNPISGHNTLYWYLQNLGQGPELLIRYENEEAVDDSQLPKDRFSAERLKGVDSTLKIQPAELGDSAVYLCASSFTLNTGELFFGEGSRLTVL.

The rearrangement uses TRBV7-9 and TRBJ2-7; no clear D. Trimming shortened V by 5 bases and J by 4 bases, and 6 bases separated the two germline ends. Germline values: CDR1 SEHNR, CDR2 FQNEAQ (reference sequence). The CDR3 consists of 11 residues. This CDR3 reads CASSASYEQYF. CDR3 bases: TGTGCCAGCAGCGCATCTTACGAGCAGTACTTC.

The V call is TRBV28, the J call TRBJ1-5; D gene ambiguous. Trimming took 7 bases from V and 7 from J, leaving 23 bases between them. There are 16 residues in the CDR3. Per germline, CDR1 MDHEN and CDR2 SYDVKM. In nucleotides, the CDR3 is TGTGCCAGCAACGTGGGATCTCGGGCACAATTACAGCCCCAGCATTTT. This encodes CASNVGSRAQLQPQHF.

The V gene is TRBV6-5, the J gene TRBJ1-2, with TRBD1 matching over 9 bases. Trimming at V came to 5 bases and at J to 5 bases, leaving 6 bases not matched to a gene. The CDR3 is 14 residues long. CDR1 and CDR2 from the germline V gene are MNHEY and SVGAGI. CDR3 residues: CASSPGTGPYGYTF. DNA of the CDR3: TGTGCCAGCAGTCCCGGGACAGGGCCATATGGCTACACCTTC.

The chain combines TRBV6-1 with TRBJ2-4; perhaps TRBD2 as D (6 bases). Trimming shortened V by 3 bases and J by 0 bases, and 12 bases separated the two germline ends. The CDR3 is made up of 16 amino acids. The germline V gene has CDR1 MNHNS and CDR2 SASEGT. The CDR3: CASSETTSQAKNIQYF. CDR3 in DNA: TGTGCCAGCAGTGAGACGACTAGTCAAGCCAAAAACATTCAGTACTTC.

This sequence joins TRBV28 and TRBJ1-5, with no clear D. Trimming removed 2 bases at V and 3 bases at J, with 8 bases between. The CDR3 extends over 14 amino acids. CDR1 is MDHEN, CDR2 SYDVKM, per germline. The CDR3 spells CASSLGLTNQPQHF. DNA for the CDR3: TGTGCCAGCAGTTTAGGCCTGACCAATCAGCCCCAGCATTTT.

The rearrangement uses TRBV28 and TRBJ1-2, with a possible D match to TRBD1 (5 bases). V gave up 8 bases and J gave up 2 bases, with 6 bases separating them. Per the germline V gene, CDR1 is MDHEN and CDR2 is SYDVKM. This CDR3 has 11 residues. The CDR3 bases are TGTGCCAGCGCAGGGAACTATGGCTACACCTTC. This encodes CASAGNYGYTF.